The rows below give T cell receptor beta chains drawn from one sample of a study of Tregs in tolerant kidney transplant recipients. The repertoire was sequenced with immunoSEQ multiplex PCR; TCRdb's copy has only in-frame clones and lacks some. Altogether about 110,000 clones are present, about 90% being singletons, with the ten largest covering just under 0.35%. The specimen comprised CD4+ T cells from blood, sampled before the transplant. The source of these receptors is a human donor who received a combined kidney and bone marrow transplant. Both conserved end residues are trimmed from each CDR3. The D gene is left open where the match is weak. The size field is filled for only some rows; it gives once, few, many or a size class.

ASGLPTGTGYSYEQY	TRBD1	-	TRBJ2-7	TRBV12-5
ASSQSRGTENIQY	-	-	TRBJ2-4	TRBV23-1
ASSLPQGARSGELF	TRBD1	-	TRBJ2-2	TRBV5-4
ASSEIGILGNTIY	-	-	TRBJ1-3	TRBV25-1
ASSLNGGSVFGELF	-	once	TRBJ2-2	TRBV7-2
ASSPRQGSPQY	TRBD1	-	TRBJ2-7	TRBV4-1
ASSVAAGGITDTQY	TRBD2	-	TRBJ2-3	TRBV9
ASSYSGRGNTDTQY	-	-	TRBJ2-3	TRBV6-5
ASGRRGPESGYGYT	-	-	TRBJ1-2	TRBV23-1
ASSIGTGNGQPQH	TRBD1	-	TRBJ1-5	TRBV19
ASSGGAKGTDTQY	-	once	TRBJ2-3	TRBV6-1
ASSIAGSWVRQPQH	-	-	TRBJ1-5	TRBV19
ASSVSGQGYNEQF	-	-	TRBJ2-1	TRBV9
ASSEVAHEQF	-	-	TRBJ2-1	TRBV4-1
ASSAGTAQETQY	TRBD1	-	TRBJ2-5	TRBV10-2
ASTQGVDEQY	TRBD1	-	TRBJ2-7	TRBV5-1
ASSGFLSGGGYTGELF	TRBD2	-	TRBJ2-2	TRBV7-6
ASSPGLSNTEAF	-	-	TRBJ1-1	TRBV18
ASSLGLAGRDTQY	TRBD2	once	TRBJ2-3	TRBV5-6
ASSPSLANTEAF	-	-	TRBJ1-1	TRBV5-4
ASSLETGGLETQY	TRBD1	-	TRBJ2-5	TRBV5-1
ASSLGGSGDTQY	TRBD2	-	TRBJ2-3	TRBV28
ASSPGQAFQPQH	TRBD1	-	TRBJ1-5	TRBV6-5
ASSLVPGQGYQPQH	TRBD1	-	TRBJ1-5	TRBV5-1
ASRPGTLGAQPQH	-	-	TRBJ1-5	TRBV28
ASSGPQGVYNSPLH	TRBD1	-	TRBJ1-6	TRBV19
ASSIWALAGRTGELF	TRBD2	-	TRBJ2-2	TRBV19
AWRILSGNTIY	-	once	TRBJ1-3	TRBV30
ASGAGTGNTIY	-	-	TRBJ1-3	TRBV2
ASSPDRYNEQF	-	-	TRBJ2-1	TRBV11-3
ASSDPGGAQEKLF	TRBD1	-	TRBJ1-4	TRBV25-1
ASSPAGSSYNEQF	-	once	TRBJ2-1	TRBV27
ASSLLRDREYEQY	TRBD1	-	TRBJ2-7	TRBV5-6
ASSLGYRGPMNTEAF	TRBD1	-	TRBJ1-1	TRBV5-6
ASSQDRQSHTEAF	-	-	TRBJ1-1	TRBV4-1
ASSDWTAGDEKLF	-	once	TRBJ1-4	TRBV7-9
ASREDRGSGNTIY	TRBD1	-	TRBJ1-3	TRBV6-1
ASSSPSSMKEIEAF	-	-	TRBJ1-1	TRBV19
ASSLHPDTQY	-	-	TRBJ2-3	TRBV6-5
ASSRRTGTENTQY	TRBD1	-	TRBJ2-3	TRBV5-1
ASSRQGGRSNEKLF	TRBD1	once	TRBJ1-4	TRBV4-1
ASSDRGQGYGYT	TRBD1	few	TRBJ1-2	TRBV2